These 30 T cell receptor beta chains share one sample of origin, sequenced in a study of CD4 T cells in relation to SARS-CoV-2 and coronaviruses. Here immunoSEQ multiplex PCR was the method, and the copy in TCRdb shows in-frame clones only, minus some. The sample lists approximately 59,000 clones, about 89% seen once, with roughly 1.6% in the top ten. Before the COVID-19 pandemic, during about 2010-2019, CD4+ T cells were taken from unexposed donors. Sequencing was performed on memory CD4+ T cells from PBMCs. The origin of the receptors is a human donor in good health.

This chain connects TRBV30 to TRBJ2-7; D tentatively fits TRBD1 or TRBD2 (5 bases each). Looked up from germline, CDR1 is GTSNPN and CDR2 is SVGIG (reference sequence). The CDR3 loop spans 15 amino acids. Trimming took 2 bases from V and 2 from J, leaving 16 bases between them. The CDR3 is CAWSPGTVGPYEQYF. The CDR3 DNA follows: TGTGCCTGGAGTCCCGGGACGGTGGGGCCCTACGAGCAGTACTTC. Looking up the rest from reference TRBV30 and TRBJ2-7 gives the full variable domain: SQTIHQWPATLVQPVGSPLSLECTVEGTSNPNLYWYRQAAGRGLQLLFYSVGIGQISSEVPQNLSASRPQDRQFILSSKKLLLSDSGFYLCAWSPGTVGPYEQYFGPGTRLTVT.

CDR3 sequence: CASSPARRVTGETQYF. The CDR3 nucleotides read TGTGCCAGTAGTCCGGCAAGAAGAGTGACTGGGGAGACCCAGTACTTC. The chain uses TRBV19 and TRBJ2-5; the D is unclear. CDR1 LNHDA and CDR2 SQIVND come from the germline V gene (reference sequence). The CDR3 is 16 amino acids. Trimming cost V 5 bases and J 5 bases, with 21 bases left between them.

V and J are TRBV7-3 and TRBJ2-3, with 7 bases lining up with TRBD1. V was clipped by 4 bases and J by 6 bases; unmatched bases: 7. The CDR3 runs 14 residues. Germline values: CDR1 SGHTA, CDR2 FQGTGA. CDR3 in amino acids: CASSYQADRDTQYF. Here the CDR3 DNA reads TGTGCCAGCAGCTACCAGGCGGACAGGGATACGCAGTATTTT.

The chain recombines TRBV7-2 with TRBJ2-3; possible D gene TRBD2, 6 bases. This CDR3 is built from 15 residues. V was cut by 1 base and J by 5 bases, with 13 bases left in between. The germline gives CDR1 SGHTA, CDR2 FQGNSA. The CDR3 region has the DNA TGTGCCAGCAGCTTAGGGTTGGGTAGCGGAGATACGCAGTATTTT. Translation: CASSLGLGSGDTQYF.

The gene calls are TRBV2 and TRBJ1-1; tentative D call: TRBD1 (6 bases). The germline gives CDR1 SNHLY, CDR2 FYNNEI. This CDR3 has 14 residues. V was shortened by 1 base and J by 5 bases, with 11 bases between the two germline ends. Here the CDR3 DNA reads TGTGCCAGCAGTGAAGAGGGGGTTGGAACTGAAGCTTTCTTT. It translates to CASSEEGVGTEAFF.

This rearrangement joins TRBV19 to TRBJ1-2; possibly TRBD1 for D (5 bases). This CDR3 is 14 amino acids long. The germline CDR1 and CDR2 sequences are LNHDA and SQIVND (reference sequence). V was pared by 5 bases and J by 4 bases, with 14 bases between. The CDR3 is CASSGPRGIYGYTF. The CDR3 DNA follows: TGTGCCAGTAGTGGCCCTCGGGGGATCTATGGCTACACCTTC.

The CDR3 reads CASSQGQGGYYGYTF. The CDR3 DNA is TGCGCCAGCAGCCAGGGACAGGGAGGTTACTATGGCTACACCTTC. V is TRBV4-3 and J is TRBJ1-2, with 9 positions matching TRBD1. CDR1 LGHNA and CDR2 YSLEER come from the germline V gene. CDR3 length: 15 residues. Trimming removed 3 bases from V and 3 bases from J; junction bases left unmatched: 5.

The V and J genes are TRBV15 and TRBJ1-1, with D perhaps matching TRBD1 (5 bases). Germline loops: CDR1 LNHNV, CDR2 YYDKDF (reference sequence). The CDR3 is 15 amino acids. Trimming shortened V by 1 base and J by 2 bases, and 11 bases separated the two germline ends. The CDR3 bases are TGTGCCACCAGCAGAGCTGGGGGGGACAACACTGAAGCTTTCTTT. Protein: CATSRAGGDNTEAFF.

This clone has just one count. The chain carries TRBV6-1 and TRBJ2-1; D tentatively fits TRBD1 or TRBD2 (6 bases each). The V gene lost 3 bases and the J gene lost 8 bases, with 17 bases spanning the gap. The CDR3 extends over 15 amino acids. Germline V gene sequence: CDR1 MNHNS, CDR2 SASEGT. The CDR3 DNA follows: TGTGCCAGCAGTGACAGGGCCGGGGGCCAGGATGAGCAGTTCTTC. Protein product: CASSDRAGGQDEQFF.

This clone has just one count. The chain couples TRBV5-1 to TRBJ2-3; D might be TRBD1 (6 bases). The CDR3 totals 14 residues. V lost 3 bases to trimming and J lost 2 bases, with 10 bases between them. Germline lookup yields CDR1 SGHRS and CDR2 YFSETQ. This CDR3 is CASSWGRNTDTQYF. CDR3 sequence (DNA): TGCGCCAGCAGCTGGGGGCGAAACACAGATACGCAGTATTTT.

The rearrangement links TRBV7-2 to TRBJ2-7; TRBD1 is a possible D gene (6 bases). Per the germline V gene, CDR1 is SGHTA and CDR2 is FQGNSA. The CDR3 contains 15 residues. V was cut by 2 bases and J by 4 bases, with 15 bases left in between. The CDR3 reads CASSLMRTGIYEQYF. CDR3 coding DNA: TGTGCCAGCAGCTTAATGCGAACAGGGATTTACGAGCAGTACTTC.

The V call is TRBV4-2, the J call TRBJ1-1, with 7 nucleotides matching TRBD1. Germline trimming cut 0 bases from V and 0 bases from J; bases unmatched to any gene: 4. CDR3 length: 16 amino acids. CDR1 is LGHNA and CDR2 is YNFKEQ in the germline V gene. CDR3 nucleotides: TGTGCCAGCAGCCAAGAGACAGGGCGTATGAACACTGAAGCTTTCTTT. This sequence encodes CASSQETGRMNTEAFF.

This clone was counted a single time. The chain joins TRBV11-3 to TRBJ2-3, with no clear D. V lost 4 bases and J lost 3, with 8 bases in between. Germline CDR1 SGHNT, CDR2 YENEEA. This CDR3 contains 13 residues. The CDR3 here is CASSSRLTDTQYF. CDR3 nucleotides: TGTGCCAGCAGCTCGCGACTTACAGATACGCAGTATTTT.

The chain combines TRBV11-1 with TRBJ2-7; possible D gene TRBD2, 6 bases. V was clipped by 5 bases and J by 3 bases, with 14 bases between them. Germline V gene sequence: CDR1 SGHAT, CDR2 FQDESV (reference sequence). The CDR3 length is 14 residues. CDR3: CASSPRREIYEQYF. The CDR3 DNA follows: TGTGCCAGCAGCCCAAGACGGGAGATCTACGAGCAGTACTTC.

The rearrangement joins TRBV3-1 (or the pseudogene TRBV3-2) to TRBJ1-1, with D unresolved. The germline V gene has CDR1 LGHDT and CDR2 YNNKEL (reference sequence). This CDR3 region has 13 residues. The V and J ends lost 5 bases and 1 base respectively, with 8 bases between them. CDR3 bases: TGTGCCAGCAGCTCCACCGGGAACACTGAAGCTTTCTTT. Translation gives CASSSTGNTEAFF.

The genes are TRBV5-4 and TRBJ2-7; TRBD1 is a possible D gene (6 bases). The ends were cut back, 8 bases at V and 0 bases at J, with 15 bases in the middle. Germline V gene lookup returns CDR1 SGHNT and CDR2 YYREEE (reference sequence). This CDR3 contains 14 residues. CDR3 sequence reads: CASRRDTDSYEQYF. As DNA, the CDR3 is TGTGCCAGTCGTCGGGACACGGACTCCTACGAGCAGTACTTC.

The gene calls are TRBV7-3 and TRBJ1-1; possible D gene TRBD1, 6 bases. The germline CDR1 and CDR2 sequences are SGHTA and FQGTGA. V lost 5 bases and J 6 bases, leaving 13 bases between the germline ends. This CDR3 spans 13 amino acids. The DNA for the CDR3 is TGTGCCAGCAGCCCCCCAGGGGTATCTGAAGCTTTCTTT. Amino acid sequence: CASSPPGVSEAFF.

CDR3 sequence reads: CASSLGRNWGNQPQHF. CDR3 sequence (DNA): TGTGCCAGCAGCCTAGGCCGAAACTGGGGCAATCAGCCCCAGCATTTT. The chain links TRBV3-1 (or the pseudogene TRBV3-2) to TRBJ1-5; D gene uncertain. The CDR3 is made up of 16 amino acids. The V end was cut by 4 bases, the J end by 2 bases, with 15 bases between. Germline CDR1 reads LGHDT; CDR2 reads YNNKEL (reference sequence).

The rearrangement joins TRBV6-5 to TRBJ2-5; a weak D match, TRBD1 (5 bases). The ends were cut back, 5 bases at V and 4 bases at J, with 8 bases in the middle. Germline assignment: CDR1 MNHEY and CDR2 SVGAGI. This CDR3 has 12 amino acids. Here the CDR3 DNA reads TGTGCCAGCAGTCTCACAGGAGAGACCCAGTACTTC. Translation gives CASSLTGETQYF.

The chain has TRBV7-6 and TRBJ2-7; D is perhaps TRBD1 or TRBD2 (6 bases each). The CDR3 length is 15 residues. In germline, CDR1 is SGHVS, CDR2 FNYEAQ. Trimming shortened V by 1 base and J by 0 bases, and 10 bases separated the two germline ends. The CDR3 region has the DNA TGTGCCAGCAGCTTAGGAGGGGGAGGCTCCTACGAGCAGTACTTC. Its protein product is CASSLGGGGSYEQYF.

V is TRBV7-8 and J is TRBJ1-5; D unresolved. Germline V gene sequence: CDR1 SGHVS, CDR2 FQNEAQ. Trimming cost V 0 bases and J 7 bases, with 7 bases left between them. The CDR3 is 13 amino acids. CDR3 loop: CASSLAVSQPQHF. As DNA, the CDR3 is TGTGCCAGCAGCTTAGCGGTGAGCCAGCCCCAGCATTTT.

The chain has TRBV12-3 or TRBV12-4 and TRBJ2-2; D unresolved. This CDR3 is built from 13 residues. Trimming removed 5 bases from V and 6 bases from J, with 10 bases in between. The CDR3 nucleotides read TGTGCCAGCAGTCTCAGTAATCCCGGGGAGCTGTTTTTT. Translation: CASSLSNPGELFF.

V gene TRBV24-1 combines with J gene TRBJ1-2; the match to TRBD1 covers 10 bases. V was pared by 5 bases and J by 4 bases, with 6 bases of the junction left unmatched. This CDR3 region has 15 residues. Germline V gives CDR1 KGHDR, CDR2 SFDVKD. This CDR3 is CATSAEDRGTYGYTF. The CDR3 region has the DNA TGTGCCACCAGTGCCGAGGACAGGGGGACCTATGGCTACACCTTC.

V and J are TRBV5-1 and TRBJ2-2; D is unclear. Germline CDR1 reads SGHRS; CDR2 reads YFSETQ. V gave up 4 bases and J gave up 4 bases, with 14 bases separating them. This CDR3 has 15 amino acids. For the CDR3, the DNA is TGCGCCAGCAGCCCCGCGAGAGCGACCACCGGGGAGCTGTTTTTT. Translating gives CASSPARATTGELFF.

The V and J genes are TRBV5-4 and TRBJ2-5; TRBD1 aligns across 7 bases. Germline CDR1 SGHNT, CDR2 YYREEE (reference sequence). J lost 3 bases, V lost 4 bases, and 9 bases had no gene match. This CDR3 is 15 amino acids long. CDR3 DNA sequence: TGTGCCAGCAGCCTGAAAAGACAGGGCGAAGAGACCCAGTACTTC. Translated: CASSLKRQGEETQYF.

The rearrangement uses TRBV7-3 and TRBJ2-3, with 10 bases matching TRBD2. V shed 3 bases, J shed 1 base, and the junction held 4 bases outside the gene matches. The CDR3 contains 16 residues. Germline V gene lookup returns CDR1 SGHTA and CDR2 FQGTGA. This chain's CDR3 is CASSLGLAGGTDTQYF. CDR3 DNA: TGTGCCAGCAGCTTGGGCCTAGCGGGGGGCACAGATACGCAGTATTTT. Filled out from reference TRBV7-3 and TRBJ2-3, the complete variable domain reads GAGVSQTPSNKVTEKGKYVELRCDPISGHTALYWYRQSLGQGPEFLIYFQGTGAADDSGLPNDRFFAVRPEGSVSTLKIQRTERGDSAVYLCASSLGLAGGTDTQYFGPGTRLTVL.

This clone has a single count. The DNA for the CDR3 is TGTGCCAGCAGATACGGGCTAGCGGCCGCACACGAGCAGTACTTC. Its protein is CASRYGLAAAHEQYF. The V call is TRBV2, the J call TRBJ2-7, with 7 bases matching TRBD2. Germline CDR1 is SNHLY and CDR2 is FYNNEI. The trim removed 6 bases at V and 5 bases at J, leaving 13 bases unmatched. This CDR3 spans 15 amino acids.

This chain uses TRBV5-1 with TRBJ2-2; the match to TRBD2 covers 7 bases. The CDR3 has 14 residues. Germline V gene sequence: CDR1 SGHRS, CDR2 YFSETQ. With 0 bases clipped from V and 7 bases from J, the junction kept 3 bases outside the gene matches. The CDR3 DNA follows: TGCGCCAGCAGCTTGGCTCCTAGCGGCGGGGAGCTGTTTTTT. This codes for CASSLAPSGGELFF.

Note on this clone: Germline and junction disagree at one end, which may indicate a read error. The V and J genes are TRBV7-7 and TRBJ2-5; D remains ambiguous. Germline CDR1 reads SSHAT; CDR2 reads FNYEAQ (reference sequence). The CDR3 covers 15 residues. Here the CDR3 reads CASSPPDGAQETQYF. As DNA, the CDR3 is TGTGCTAGCAGCCCTCCCGACGGCGCACAAGAGACCCAGTACTTC.

V is TRBV6-6 and J is TRBJ1-4; D is perhaps TRBD1 (6 bases). Trimming took 0 bases from V and 8 from J, leaving 10 bases between them. The CDR3 contains 14 residues. Per the germline V gene, CDR1 is MNHNY and CDR2 is SVGAGI (reference sequence). In DNA, the CDR3 is TGTGCCAGCAGTTACTCTCAGGGGCAGGAAAAACTGTTTTTT. Amino acid sequence: CASSYSQGQEKLFF.